Below, 21 T cell receptor beta chains from the same sample are listed, as sequenced in a study of beta chain features in type 1 diabetes. The study reverse transcribed the entire isolated RNA, so it sequenced expressed TCRB transcripts. Only in-frame clones appear in the TCRdb table, and some are missing; sequencing was by immunoSEQ multiplex PCR. The table lists hundreds of thousands of clones, roughly 15% of them singletons. The sample taken for sequencing was naive CD4+ T cells from blood. The receptors were gathered from a woman aged 18-30 years in good health.

The genes are TRBV5-4 and TRBJ2-7; D not certain. The V and J ends lost 0 bases and 2 bases respectively, with 9 bases between them. Germline V gives CDR1 SGHNT, CDR2 YYREEE (reference sequence). This CDR3 is built from 14 residues. In DNA form, the CDR3 reads TGTGCCAGCAGCTTGGAGGTGGGGACCTACGAGCAGTACTTC. It is translated as CASSLEVGTYEQYF.

The chain couples TRBV5-1 to TRBJ2-3; 10 nucleotides line up with TRBD2. V gave up 4 bases and J gave up 1 base; unmatched junction bases: 3. Germline assignment: CDR1 SGHRS and CDR2 YFSETQ. The CDR3 has 15 residues. Here the CDR3 reads CASSRGTSGTDTQYF. CDR3 nucleotide sequence: TGCGCCAGCAGCCGAGGGACTAGCGGCACAGATACGCAGTATTTT.

This chain connects TRBV20-1 to TRBJ2-2; 7 bases align to TRBD2. CDR1 DFQATT and CDR2 SNEGSKA come from the germline V gene (reference sequence). This CDR3 comprises 11 residues. V gave up 6 bases and J gave up 7 bases; unmatched junction bases: 2. The CDR3 is CSARGDGELFF. The CDR3 nucleotides read TGCAGTGCCCGGGGGGACGGGGAGCTGTTTTTT.

With respect to this clone: Other DNA sequences from this sample encode an identical CDR3 as well. This rearrangement joins TRBV19 to TRBJ2-2; 12 bases are a match to TRBD2. Germline V CDR1 and CDR2: LNHDA, SQIVND (reference sequence). The CDR3 loop spans 14 amino acids. With 6 bases clipped from V and 5 bases from J, the junction kept 1 base outside the gene matches. DNA of the CDR3: TGTGCCAGTAGACTAGCGGGAGGAACCGGGGAGCTGTTTTTT. This encodes CASRLAGGTGELFF. Based on the CDR3 plus reference TRBV19 and TRBJ2-2, the full variable domain is DGGITQSPKYLFRKEGQNVTLSCEQNLNHDAMYWYRQDPGQGLRLIYYSQIVNDFQKGDIAEGYSVSREKKESFPLTVTSAQKNPTAFYLCASRLAGGTGELFFGEGSRLTVL.

The rearrangement links TRBV11-2 to TRBJ2-2, with unresolved D. The CDR3 covers 17 residues. CDR1 is SGHAT and CDR2 is FQNNGV in the germline V gene. Trimming shortened V by 0 bases and J by 6 bases, and 17 bases separated the two germline ends. This CDR3 reads CASSLDLLLGIAGELFF. As DNA, the CDR3 is TGTGCCAGCAGCTTAGATCTCCTGCTAGGGATAGCCGGGGAGCTGTTTTTT.

The J gene is TRBJ2-3, the V gene TRBV11-1; the D gene is possibly TRBD1 (6 bases). CDR1 and CDR2 from the germline V gene are SGHAT and FQDESV (reference sequence). The CDR3 covers 15 residues. V shed 4 bases and J shed 5 bases, with 16 bases lying between them. This CDR3 is CASSSTGTGRDTQYF. The CDR3 DNA reads as TGTGCCAGCAGCTCCACCGGAACAGGGAGAGATACGCAGTATTTT.

This clone was recorded only once. The chain carries TRBV15 and TRBJ2-1; 11 bases fit TRBD2. The CDR3 runs 15 residues. The germline V gene has CDR1 LNHNV and CDR2 YYDKDF (reference sequence). V lost 1 base and J lost 7; bases outside the gene matches: 3. DNA for the CDR3: TGTGCCACCAGCAGAGTTACTAGCGGGAGAAATGAGCAGTTCTTC. Protein: CATSRVTSGRNEQFF. The full variable domain, with the rest looked up from reference TRBV15 and TRBJ2-1, is DAMVIQNPRYQVTQFGKPVTLSCSQTLNHNVMYWYQQKSSQAPKLLFHYYDKDFNNEADTPDNFQSRRPNTSFCFLDIRSPGLGDTAMYLCATSRVTSGRNEQFFGPGTRLTVL.

This clone was seen more than once but under ten times. The gene calls are TRBV5-1 and TRBJ1-4; 7 bases line up with TRBD1. V trimming: 1 base; J trimming: 8 bases; junction bases outside the gene matches: 5. CDR1 and CDR2 from the germline V gene are SGHRS and YFSETQ. This CDR3 is 14 amino acids long. CDR3 sequence reads: CASSLFGQAEKLFF. In DNA form, the CDR3 reads TGCGCCAGCAGCTTGTTCGGACAGGCGGAAAAACTGTTTTTT.

The table lists this clone with a few counts. CDR3 in amino acids: CASSQDSRGLGPNEKLFF. CDR3 coding DNA: TGCGCCAGCAGCCAAGATTCCAGGGGGCTGGGGCCTAATGAAAAACTGTTTTTT. V usage is TRBV23-1 and J usage is TRBJ1-4; 8 bases line up with TRBD1. TRBV23-1 is given ORF status, its function remaining uncertain. V was pared by 6 bases and J by 3 bases, with 15 bases of the junction left unmatched. This CDR3 comprises 18 residues.

The J gene is TRBJ1-1, the V gene TRBV2; D gene uncertain. Trimming pared 7 bases from V and 3 bases from J, leaving 12 bases between. The CDR3 runs 13 residues. CDR1 and CDR2 (germline): SNHLY, FYNNEI. The CDR3 DNA follows: TGTGCCAGCACCCTAACGGGCTACACTGAAGCTTTCTTT. Protein product: CASTLTGYTEAFF.

The chain links TRBV9 to TRBJ2-1; D remains ambiguous. The germline V and J ends were trimmed by 0 bases and 3 bases, with 10 bases remaining between them. The CDR3 contains 15 residues. The germline CDR1 and CDR2 sequences are SGDLS and YYNGEE. The CDR3 is CASSVAPRYYNEQFF. DNA for the CDR3: TGTGCCAGCAGCGTAGCGCCACGGTACTACAATGAGCAGTTCTTC. Looking up the rest from reference TRBV9 and TRBJ2-1 gives the full variable domain: DSGVTQTPKHLITATGQRVTLRCSPRSGDLSVYWYQQSLDQGLQFLIQYYNGEERAKGNILERFSAQQFPDLHSELNLSSLELGDSALYFCASSVAPRYYNEQFFGPGTRLTVL.

The chain carries TRBV6-5 and TRBJ1-2; 9 positions match TRBD1. Germline loops: CDR1 MNHEY, CDR2 SVGAGI. J gave up 8 bases and V 1 base, and 8 bases lay outside the gene matches. This CDR3 has 15 residues. The CDR3 nucleotides read TGTGCCAGCAGTTACTTTTGGACAGGGGAGGGAGGCTACACCTTC. Its protein product is CASSYFWTGEGGYTF.

This chain connects TRBV4-1 to TRBJ2-3; 9 bases fit TRBD2. The CDR3 covers 16 residues. Germline V CDR1 and CDR2: MGHRA, YSYEKL. V lost 3 bases to trimming and J lost 5 bases; unmatched junction nucleotides: 9. CDR3 residues: CASSQSQAGGVDTQYF. The CDR3 DNA follows: TGCGCCAGCAGCCAGAGCCAGGCGGGAGGGGTAGATACGCAGTATTTT.

This clone was recorded a few times. The chain recombines TRBV9 with TRBJ2-1; 8 bases fit TRBD1. CDR1 is SGDLS, CDR2 YYNGEE, per germline. With 0 bases clipped from V and 6 bases from J, the junction kept 8 bases outside the gene matches. The CDR3 runs to 16 residues. CDR3 sequence reads: CASSVGGQGGLNEQFF. In DNA form, the CDR3 reads TGTGCCAGCAGCGTAGGTGGACAGGGTGGCCTCAATGAGCAGTTCTTC.

This clone came up a few times. This rearrangement joins TRBV12-5 to TRBJ2-5, with 7 bases that match TRBD1. This CDR3 is 20 amino acids long. Unmatched junction bases numbered 18, after V lost 0 bases and J lost 2 bases. Germline V lookup: CDR1 LGHNT, CDR2 FRNRAP. The CDR3 region has the DNA TGTGCTAGTGGTTTGGTTATAGGGGGCGGGTCAGGGGCCCGTCAAGAGACCCAGTACTTC. It specifies CASGLVIGGGSGARQETQYF. The whole variable domain, remainder taken from reference TRBV12-5 and TRBJ2-5, is DARVTQTPRHKVTEMGQEVTMRCQPILGHNTVFWYRQTMMQGLELLAYFRNRAPLDDSGMPKDRFSAEMPDATLATLKIQPSEPRDSAVYFCASGLVIGGGSGARQETQYFGPGTRLLVL.

The V call is TRBV5-5, the J call TRBJ2-2; D might be TRBD2 (5 bases). V shed 7 bases and J shed 2 bases, with 12 bases lying between them. The CDR3 has 14 residues. Germline V gene sequence: CDR1 SGHKS, CDR2 YYEKEE (reference sequence). The CDR3 sequence is CASARGINTGELFF. The DNA for the CDR3 is TGTGCCAGCGCAAGAGGGATTAACACCGGGGAGCTGTTTTTT.

The rearrangement links TRBV2 to TRBJ1-1; the D is unclear. Germline CDR1 SNHLY, CDR2 FYNNEI. The ends were cut back, 8 bases at V and 0 bases at J, with 7 bases in the middle. The CDR3 is 12 residues long. As DNA, the CDR3 is TGTGCCAGCGGATTTGTGAACACTGAAGCTTTCTTT. Amino acid sequence: CASGFVNTEAFF. Combining the CDR3 with reference TRBV2 and TRBJ1-1 gives the whole variable domain EPEVTQTPSHQVTQMGQEVILRCVPISNHLYFYWYRQILGQKVEFLVSFYNNEISEKSEIFDDQFSVERPDGSNFTLKIRSTKLEDSAMYFCASGFVNTEAFFGQGTRLTVV.

This clone has a single count. The chain recombines TRBV7-8 with TRBJ2-5; D is possibly TRBD2 (6 bases). The CDR3 runs 15 residues. V dropped 1 base and J dropped 4 bases, with 13 bases sitting between them. The germline gives CDR1 SGHVS, CDR2 FQNEAQ. The CDR3 DNA reads TGTGCCAGCAGCTTAGTTGGAGGGCTCACAGAGACCCAGTACTTC. Amino acid sequence: CASSLVGGLTETQYF.

In this sample, this clone turned up a few times. This sequence joins TRBV7-9 and TRBJ1-5, with a weak D call TRBD1 (5 bases). This CDR3 has 16 residues. Germline V gene lookup returns CDR1 SEHNR and CDR2 FQNEAQ (reference sequence). Trimming left V 5 bases short and J 4 bases short, with 18 bases between. The CDR3 spells CASSPGPTGANQPQHF. CDR3 in DNA: TGTGCCAGCAGCCCAGGCCCTACAGGCGCTAATCAGCCCCAGCATTTT.

The chain links TRBV7-3 to TRBJ1-5; 8 positions match TRBD1. From germline, CDR1 is SGHTA and CDR2 FQGTGA. V lost 0 bases to trimming and J lost 7 bases; unmatched junction nucleotides: 14. The CDR3 runs 18 residues. As DNA, the CDR3 is TGTGCCAGCAGCTTAACCCGACAGGGGACGTCTCGGGGGCAGCCCCAGCATTTT. Amino acid sequence: CASSLTRQGTSRGQPQHF.

The chain carries TRBV28 and TRBJ1-1; TRBD1 matches 7 bases. The trim removed 2 bases at V and 10 bases at J, leaving 10 bases unmatched. In germline, CDR1 is MDHEN, CDR2 SYDVKM. This CDR3 contains 14 residues. Here the CDR3 reads CASSLGTAGSVAFF. In DNA form, the CDR3 reads TGTGCCAGCAGTTTAGGGACAGCGGGTTCGGTAGCTTTCTTT.